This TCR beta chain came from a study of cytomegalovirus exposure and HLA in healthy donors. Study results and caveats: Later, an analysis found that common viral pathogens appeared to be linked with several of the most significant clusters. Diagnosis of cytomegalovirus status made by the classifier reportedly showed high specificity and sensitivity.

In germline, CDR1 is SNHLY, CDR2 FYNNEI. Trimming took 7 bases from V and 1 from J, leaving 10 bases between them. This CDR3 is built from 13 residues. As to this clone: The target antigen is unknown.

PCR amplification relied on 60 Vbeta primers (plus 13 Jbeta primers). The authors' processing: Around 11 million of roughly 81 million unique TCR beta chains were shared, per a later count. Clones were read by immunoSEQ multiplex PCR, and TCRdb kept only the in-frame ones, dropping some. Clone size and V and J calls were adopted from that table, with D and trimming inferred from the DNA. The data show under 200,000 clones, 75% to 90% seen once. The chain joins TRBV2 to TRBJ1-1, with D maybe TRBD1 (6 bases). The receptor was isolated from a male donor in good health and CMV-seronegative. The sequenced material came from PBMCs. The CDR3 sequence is CASTLQGNTEAFF. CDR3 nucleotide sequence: TGTGCCAGCACCCTACAGGGGAACACTGAAGCTTTCTTT.